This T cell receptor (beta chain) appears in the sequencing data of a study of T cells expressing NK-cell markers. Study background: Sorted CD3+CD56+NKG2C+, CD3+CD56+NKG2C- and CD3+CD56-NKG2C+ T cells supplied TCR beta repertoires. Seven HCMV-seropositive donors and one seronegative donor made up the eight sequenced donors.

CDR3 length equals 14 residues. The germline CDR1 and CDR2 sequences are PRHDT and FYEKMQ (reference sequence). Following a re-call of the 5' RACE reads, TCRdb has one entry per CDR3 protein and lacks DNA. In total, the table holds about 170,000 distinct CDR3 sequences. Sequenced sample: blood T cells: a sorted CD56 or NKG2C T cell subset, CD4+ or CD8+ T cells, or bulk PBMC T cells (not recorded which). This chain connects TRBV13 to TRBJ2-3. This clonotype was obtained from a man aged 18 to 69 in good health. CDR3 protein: CASSLLRGGDTQYF.